At least ten counts were recorded for the clone carrying this T cell receptor beta chain. Its antigen is undetermined. This sample is part of a study of breast tumors, draining lymph nodes, adjacent tissues. Overall study findings and caveats: Tumor repertoires ranked between lymph nodes and nontumor tissue in diversity, with V and J gene preferences. Tumor and nontumor repertoires were significantly more similar in luminal-like than in basal-like breast cancer.

Trimming removed 0 bases at V and 4 bases at J, with 13 bases between. The germline V gene encodes CDR1 DFQATT and CDR2 SNEGSKA (reference sequence). This CDR3 region has 14 residues. Breast cancer patients provided tissue from their axillary draining lymph nodes. One entry per CDR3 protein, called by TCRdb with MiXCR from the multiplex PCR reads. Of about 270,000 distinct CDR3 sequences detected, around 30% appear once; the ten largest clones hold approximately 1%. The TCR comes from a female donor with breast cancer. Some clones in this sample may be carry-over from other donors' samples. J is TRBJ2-7 and V is TRBV20-1; weak D call: TRBD2 (7 bases). Sequenced sample: axillary lymph node tissue. The CDR3, as DNA: TGCAGTGCTAGAGATCGCGGGGGCAAATACGAGCAGTACTTC. This encodes CSARDRGGKYEQYF.